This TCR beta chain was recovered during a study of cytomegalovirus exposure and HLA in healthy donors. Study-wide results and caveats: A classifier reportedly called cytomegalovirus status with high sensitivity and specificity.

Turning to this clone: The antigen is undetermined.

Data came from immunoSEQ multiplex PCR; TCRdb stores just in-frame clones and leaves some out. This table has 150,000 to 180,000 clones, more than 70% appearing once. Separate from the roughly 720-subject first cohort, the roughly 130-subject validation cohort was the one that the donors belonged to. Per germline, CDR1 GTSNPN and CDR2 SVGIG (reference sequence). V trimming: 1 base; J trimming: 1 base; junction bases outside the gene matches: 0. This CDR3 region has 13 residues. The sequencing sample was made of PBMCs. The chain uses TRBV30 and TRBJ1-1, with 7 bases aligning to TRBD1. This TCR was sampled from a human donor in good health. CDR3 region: CAWSGQGNTEAFF. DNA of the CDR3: TGTGCCTGGAGTGGACAGGGGAACACTGAAGCTTTCTTT.